This TCR beta chain is drawn from a study of CD8 T cells in ankylosing spondylitis (dated by TCRdb to about 2017). Regarding the research as a whole: T cell receptor beta repertoires were profiled in healthy donors and ankylosing spondylitis patients so that disease-linked TCR variants could be found. Peripheral blood was sampled, and synovial fluid was additionally collected from ankylosing spondylitis patients. The whole study cohort included 108 healthy donors and 20 to 30 ankylosing spondylitis patients. The paper as a whole reports these results and caveats: According to the report, matched synovial fluid samples from ankylosing spondylitis patients were significantly enriched for the disease-linked clones. In peripheral blood, the disease-linked clones were found at relatively low frequencies and had a CD8+ phenotype. Blood from ankylosing spondylitis patients appeared to be characterized by a TCR beta motif made up of under ten highly homologous amino acid variants. Some TCR beta motif variants had previously been reported in synovial fluid and blood of reactive arthritis patients, which suggested common disease-initiation mechanisms.

The instrument was an Illumina HiSeq 2500. Quantitative 5'-RACE with molecular barcodes was the method used to prepare the TCR beta libraries. The paper's processing steps were these. Disease-linked TCR variants were identified with a new computational method built on a probabilistic model of VDJ rearrangement. TCRdb reworked the public reads: Q25 trimming with fastp, MiXCR clone assembly, productive beta chains retained. Here each entry gathers all rows of one CDR3 protein and keeps the most common genes and DNA. The V and J calls were determined by TCRdb, not by the authors. Within this sample are around 130,000 distinct CDR3 sequences, with about 6.4% of them counted one time only. The ten largest account for 12% of the sample. Including cysteine and phenylalanine, the CDR3 has 16 amino acids. Solely the CDR3 DNA is kept, with 48 bases framed from the first base. V has 4 bases trimmed and J has 5 bases trimmed; junction bases matching no gene number 9. As encoded in the germline V gene (reference sequence), CDR1 is SGHNT while CDR2 is YYREEE.

In this sample, this clonotype turned up many times. Its antigen remains unidentified. No much larger clone is present one base from it, and per-base qualities are unavailable. Material: blood, either unsorted or a sorted T cell fraction (not recorded which). This sequence originates from a male donor with ankylosing spondylitis or in good health (not recorded which). The chain is assembled from TRBV5-4 and TRBJ2-1; TRBD2 matches 10 bases in the middle. The DNA is TGTGCCAGCAGCCAGAGGGGACTAGCGATTAACAATGAGCAGTTCTTC. Its protein is CASSQRGLAINNEQFF.